This passage covers 5 T cell receptor beta chains from one sample sequenced in a study of cytomegalovirus exposure and HLA in healthy donors. PCR used 60 Vbeta primers and 13 Jbeta primers. Sequencing used immunoSEQ multiplex PCR; TCRdb keeps in-frame clones, though not all of them. The profile shows approximately 150,000 clones, about 76% of them singletons. Sequencing used PBMCs. The receptors come from a woman between 18 and 30 years old in good health and CMV-seropositive.

J is TRBJ2-5 and V is TRBV18; 9 nucleotides match TRBD2. Germline trimming cut 3 bases from V and 5 bases from J; bases unmatched to any gene: 1. The CDR3 is 13 amino acids. CDR1 and CDR2 (germline): KGHSH, LQKENI. In DNA form, the CDR3 reads TGTGCCAGCTCACCCGGGACTAGCGAGACCCAGTACTTC. It codes for CASSPGTSETQYF.

The rearrangement joins TRBV18 to TRBJ1-4; D ambiguous. CDR1 and CDR2 from the germline V gene are KGHSH and LQKENI. CDR3 length: 15 amino acids. Trimming took 0 bases from V and 2 from J, leaving 7 bases between them. In nucleotides, the CDR3 is TGTGCCAGCTCACCACCGGGAGGGACTAATGAAAAACTGTTTTTT. Translated, it gives CASSPPGGTNEKLFF.

V and J are TRBV11-1 and TRBJ1-6; no reliable D call. The length of the CDR3 is 14 residues. V lost 2 bases, J lost 6 bases, and 8 bases lay in between. CDR1 is SGHAT, CDR2 FQDESV, per germline (reference sequence). CDR3 DNA sequence: TGTGCCAGCAGCTTAAGCCCGAGTAATTCACCCCTCCACTTT. Residues: CASSLSPSNSPLHF.

The genes are TRBV4-3 and TRBJ2-1, with TRBD2 as a possible D gene (7 bases). V lost 0 bases and J 4 bases, leaving 16 bases between the germline ends. The CDR3 extends over 17 amino acids. In germline, CDR1 is LGHNA, CDR2 YSLEER. CDR3 region: CASSQDWEGGPYNEQFF. CDR3 coding DNA: TGCGCCAGCAGCCAAGATTGGGAGGGGGGGCCTTACAATGAGCAGTTCTTC.

This chain joins TRBV7-9 and TRBJ2-2; TRBD2 matches 7 bases. Trimming took 10 bases from V and 3 from J; bases not matched to a gene: 11. CDR1 SEHNR and CDR2 FQNEAQ come from the germline V gene (reference sequence). The CDR3 runs 15 residues. This CDR3 is CATPRGGRDTGELFF. DNA for the CDR3: TGTGCCACCCCGAGGGGAGGGCGAGACACCGGGGAGCTGTTTTTT.